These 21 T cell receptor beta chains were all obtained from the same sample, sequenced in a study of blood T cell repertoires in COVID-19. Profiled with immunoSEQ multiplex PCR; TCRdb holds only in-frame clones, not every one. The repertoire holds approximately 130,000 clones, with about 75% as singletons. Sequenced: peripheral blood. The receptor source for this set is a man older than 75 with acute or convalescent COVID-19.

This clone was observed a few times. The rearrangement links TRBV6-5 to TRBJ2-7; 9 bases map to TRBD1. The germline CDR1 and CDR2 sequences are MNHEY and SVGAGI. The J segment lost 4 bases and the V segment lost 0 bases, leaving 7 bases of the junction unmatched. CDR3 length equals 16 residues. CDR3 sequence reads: CASSYSIVGQGYEQYF. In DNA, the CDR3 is TGTGCCAGCAGTTACTCGATAGTGGGACAGGGTTACGAGCAGTACTTC.

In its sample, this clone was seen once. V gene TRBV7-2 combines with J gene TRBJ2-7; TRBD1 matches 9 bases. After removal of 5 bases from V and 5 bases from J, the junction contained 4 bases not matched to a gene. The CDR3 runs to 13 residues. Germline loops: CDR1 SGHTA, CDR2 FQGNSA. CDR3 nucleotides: TGTGCCAGCAGCCCCCGGACAGGGGACGAGCAGTACTTC. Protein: CASSPRTGDEQYF.

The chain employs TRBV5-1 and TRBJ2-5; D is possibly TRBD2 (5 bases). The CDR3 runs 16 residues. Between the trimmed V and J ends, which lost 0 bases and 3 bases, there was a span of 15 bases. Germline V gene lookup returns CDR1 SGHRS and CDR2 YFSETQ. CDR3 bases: TGCGCCAGCAGCTTGGTTTGGACTCCACAAGAAGAGACCCAGTACTTC. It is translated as CASSLVWTPQEETQYF.

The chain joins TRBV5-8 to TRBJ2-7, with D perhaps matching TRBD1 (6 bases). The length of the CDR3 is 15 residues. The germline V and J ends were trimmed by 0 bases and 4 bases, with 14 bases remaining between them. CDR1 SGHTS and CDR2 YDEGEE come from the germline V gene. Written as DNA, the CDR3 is TGTGCCAGCAGCTTGGGGGCAGGGGTGGGGTACGAGCAGTACTTC. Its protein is CASSLGAGVGYEQYF.

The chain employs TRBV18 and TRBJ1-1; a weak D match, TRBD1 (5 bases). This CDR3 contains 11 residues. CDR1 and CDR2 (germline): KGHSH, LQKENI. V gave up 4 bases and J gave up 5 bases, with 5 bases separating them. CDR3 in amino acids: CASSQGTEAFF. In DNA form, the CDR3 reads TGTGCCAGCTCACAGGGGACTGAAGCTTTCTTT.

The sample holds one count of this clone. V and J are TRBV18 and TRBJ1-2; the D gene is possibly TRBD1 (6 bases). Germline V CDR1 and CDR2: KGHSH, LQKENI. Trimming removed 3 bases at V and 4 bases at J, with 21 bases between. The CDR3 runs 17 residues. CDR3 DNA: TGTGCCAGCTCACCCCACTCCCCTTGGACAGCTTCCTATGGCTACACCTTC. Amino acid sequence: CASSPHSPWTASYGYTF.

The CDR3 nucleotides read TGTGCCAGCTCTGTATTTTCCGAAGCTTTCTTT. It is translated as CASSVFSEAFF. This chain joins TRBV12-3 or TRBV12-4 and TRBJ1-1; D gene unclear. The CDR3 is made up of 11 amino acids. The V and J ends lost 8 bases and 8 bases respectively, with 12 bases between them.

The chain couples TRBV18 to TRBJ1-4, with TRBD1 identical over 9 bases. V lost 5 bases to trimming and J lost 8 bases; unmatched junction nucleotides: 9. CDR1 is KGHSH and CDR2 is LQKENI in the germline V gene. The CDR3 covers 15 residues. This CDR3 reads CASSEPGQGREKLFF. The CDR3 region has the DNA TGTGCCAGCTCAGAACCGGGACAGGGACGGGAAAAACTGTTTTTT.

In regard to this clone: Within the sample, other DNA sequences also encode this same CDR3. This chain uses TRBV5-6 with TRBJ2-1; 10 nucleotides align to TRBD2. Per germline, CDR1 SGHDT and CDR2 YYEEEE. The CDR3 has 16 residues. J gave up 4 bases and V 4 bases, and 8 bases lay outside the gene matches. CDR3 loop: CASSLAPSGGYNEQFF. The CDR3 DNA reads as TGTGCCAGCAGCCTGGCCCCTAGCGGGGGATACAATGAGCAGTTCTTC.

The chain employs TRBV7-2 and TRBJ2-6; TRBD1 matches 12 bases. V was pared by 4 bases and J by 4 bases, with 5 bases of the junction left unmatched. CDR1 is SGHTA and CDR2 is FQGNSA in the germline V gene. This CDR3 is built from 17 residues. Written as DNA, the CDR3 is TGTGCCAGCAGCTGGGGACAGGGGGCGCAAGGGGCCAACGTCCTGACTTTC. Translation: CASSWGQGAQGANVLTF. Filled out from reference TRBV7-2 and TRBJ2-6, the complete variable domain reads GAGVSQSPSNKVTEKGKDVELRCDPISGHTALYWYRQSLGQGLEFLIYFQGNSAPDKSGLPSDRFSAERTGGSVSTLTIQRTQQEDSAVYLCASSWGQGAQGANVLTFGAGSRLTVL.

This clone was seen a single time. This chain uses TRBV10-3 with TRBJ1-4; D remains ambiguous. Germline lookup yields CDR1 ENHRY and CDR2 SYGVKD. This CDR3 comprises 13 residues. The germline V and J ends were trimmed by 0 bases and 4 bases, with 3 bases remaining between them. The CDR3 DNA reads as TGTGCCATCAGTGAGTCTCGTAATGAAAAACTGTTTTTT. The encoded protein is CAISESRNEKLFF.

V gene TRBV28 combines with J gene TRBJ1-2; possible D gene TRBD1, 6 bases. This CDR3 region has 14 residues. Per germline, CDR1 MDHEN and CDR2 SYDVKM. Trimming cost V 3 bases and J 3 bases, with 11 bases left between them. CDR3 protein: CASSLTAGDYGYTF. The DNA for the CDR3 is TGTGCCAGCAGTTTGACGGCAGGGGACTATGGCTACACCTTC.

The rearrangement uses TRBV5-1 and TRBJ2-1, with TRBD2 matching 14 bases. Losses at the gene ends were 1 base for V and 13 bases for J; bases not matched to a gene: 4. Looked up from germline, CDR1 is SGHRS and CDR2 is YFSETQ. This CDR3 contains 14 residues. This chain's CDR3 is CASSLRLAGGPQFF. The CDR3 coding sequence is TGCGCCAGCAGCTTGAGACTAGCGGGGGGGCCTCAGTTCTTC.

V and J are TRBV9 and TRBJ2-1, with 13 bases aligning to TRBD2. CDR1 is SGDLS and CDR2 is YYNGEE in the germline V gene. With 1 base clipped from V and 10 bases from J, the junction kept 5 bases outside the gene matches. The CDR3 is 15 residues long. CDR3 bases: TGTGCCAGCAGCGTAAAGACTAGCGGGGGGTCCGAGCAGTTCTTC. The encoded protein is CASSVKTSGGSEQFF.

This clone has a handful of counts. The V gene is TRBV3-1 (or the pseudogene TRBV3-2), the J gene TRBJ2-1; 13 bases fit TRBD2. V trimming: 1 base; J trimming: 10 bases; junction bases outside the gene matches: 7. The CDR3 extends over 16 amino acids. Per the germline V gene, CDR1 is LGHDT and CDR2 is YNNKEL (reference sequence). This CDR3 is CASSQATSGGNREQFF. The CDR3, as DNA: TGTGCCAGCAGCCAAGCGACTAGCGGGGGGAACAGAGAGCAGTTCTTC.

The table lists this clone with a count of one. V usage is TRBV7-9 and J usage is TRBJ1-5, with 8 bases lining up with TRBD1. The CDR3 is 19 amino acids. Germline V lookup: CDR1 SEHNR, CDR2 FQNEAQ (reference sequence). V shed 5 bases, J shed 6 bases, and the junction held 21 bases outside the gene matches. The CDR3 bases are TGTGCCAGCAGCACGAGGGGACAGGACATAGAAAAGATGAGTCAGCCCCAGCATTTT. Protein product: CASSTRGQDIEKMSQPQHF.

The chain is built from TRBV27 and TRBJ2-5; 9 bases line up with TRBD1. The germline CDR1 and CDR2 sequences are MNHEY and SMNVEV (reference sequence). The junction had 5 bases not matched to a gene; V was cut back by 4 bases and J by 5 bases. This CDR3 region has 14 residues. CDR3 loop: CASSSGQGKETQYF. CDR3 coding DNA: TGTGCCAGCAGTTCGGGACAGGGAAAGGAGACCCAGTACTTC.

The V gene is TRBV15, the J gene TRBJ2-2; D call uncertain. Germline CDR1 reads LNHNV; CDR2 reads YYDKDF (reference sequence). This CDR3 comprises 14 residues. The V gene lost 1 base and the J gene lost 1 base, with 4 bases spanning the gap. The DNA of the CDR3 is TGTGCCACCAGCAGAGTTCTGAACACCGGGGAGCTGTTTTTT. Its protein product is CATSRVLNTGELFF.

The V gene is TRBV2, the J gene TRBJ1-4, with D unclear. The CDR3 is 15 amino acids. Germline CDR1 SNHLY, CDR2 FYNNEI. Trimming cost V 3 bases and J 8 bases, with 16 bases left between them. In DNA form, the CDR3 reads TGTGCCAGCAGTGAGTCAAGAGGATCTGGAGAAAAACTGTTTTTT. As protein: CASSESRGSGEKLFF.

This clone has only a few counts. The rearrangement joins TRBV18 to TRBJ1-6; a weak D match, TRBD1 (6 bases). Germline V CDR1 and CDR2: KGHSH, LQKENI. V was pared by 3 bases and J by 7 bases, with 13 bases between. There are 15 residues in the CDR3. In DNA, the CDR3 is TGTGCCAGCTCACCCGGTCAGGGACAAAATTCACCCCTCCACTTT. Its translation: CASSPGQGQNSPLHF.

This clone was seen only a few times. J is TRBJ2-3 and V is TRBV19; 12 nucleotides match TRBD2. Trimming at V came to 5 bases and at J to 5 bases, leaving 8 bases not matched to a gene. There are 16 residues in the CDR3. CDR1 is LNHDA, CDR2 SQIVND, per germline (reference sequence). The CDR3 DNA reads TGTGCCAGTAGTCCTTGGACTAGCGGGGAAAGAGATACGCAGTATTTT. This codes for CASSPWTSGERDTQYF.